This passage covers 24 T cell receptor beta chains from one sample sequenced in a study of T cells in Graves' hyperthyroidism and ophthalmopathy (dated by TCRdb to the late 2010s). The library relied on multiplex PCR. The reads were generated on an Illumina HiSeq 2000. Amplification of TCR beta CDR3 regions was carried out from RNA transcripts. The first round of RT-PCR for the TCR CDR3 was performed with the HTBI primer set and the Qiagen OneStep RT-PCR kit. TCRdb reran the public reads through fastp at Q25 and MiXCR, keeping productive beta chains. Rows are combined by CDR3 protein, so each entry shows the most common genes and DNA. The sample contains 200,000 to 250,000 distinct CDR3 sequences, roughly 22% of them found a single time. Approximately 35% of the sample comes from the top ten. Input material: blood. The receptors come from a woman aged 40 to 55 with Graves' ophthalmopathy.

This clonotype has just a few counts. The chain recombines TRBV24-1 with TRBJ2-5, with TRBD1 matching 10 bases. The V and J ends lost 3 bases and 3 bases, in that order; junction bases with no gene match: 3. Germline-derived CDR1 and CDR2 are KGHDR and SFDVKD. The CDR3 consists of 15 residues. CDR3 protein: CATSDDRGQEETQYF. CDR3 sequence (DNA): TGTGCCACCAGTGATGACAGGGGGCAAGAAGAGACCCAGTACTTC.

In nucleotides, the CDR3 is TGTGCCAGCCACCGGGACCTCCCGCAAGAGACCCAGTACTTC. Encoded protein: CASHRDLPQETQYF. The V gene is TRBV12-3 or TRBV12-4, the J gene TRBJ2-5, with D perhaps being TRBD1 or TRBD2 (5 bases each). The germline V and J ends were trimmed by 8 bases and 2 bases, with 15 bases remaining between them. The CDR3 totals 14 residues.

The J gene is TRBJ2-7, the V gene TRBV18; 9 nucleotides agree with TRBD1. The CDR3 has 14 amino acids. The germline gives CDR1 KGHSH, CDR2 LQKENI. V shed 4 bases and J 1 base; nucleotides not matched to a gene: 2. The CDR3 sequence is CASSRTGESYEQYF. The CDR3 DNA is TGTGCCAGCTCACGGACAGGGGAATCCTACGAGCAGTACTTC.

This clonotype was detected many times. The chain is built from TRBV29-1 and TRBJ1-2, with 7 bases matching TRBD1. V dropped 3 bases and J dropped 6; count of bases not matched to a gene: 10. The CDR3 covers 14 residues. Germline values: CDR1 SQVTM, CDR2 ANQGSEA. The CDR3 loop reads CSVDDREVLDGYTF. CDR3 coding DNA: TGCAGCGTTGACGACAGGGAGGTCCTCGATGGCTACACCTTC.

The chain couples TRBV20-1 to TRBJ1-5; D ambiguous. The CDR3 covers 13 residues. Trimming left V 2 bases short and J 0 bases short, with 5 bases between. Germline V gene sequence: CDR1 DFQATT, CDR2 SNEGSKA (reference sequence). The CDR3 DNA is TGCAGTGCTAGAACAGATAGCAATCAGCCCCAGCATTTT. It yields the protein CSARTDSNQPQHF.

This clonotype has ten or more counts. The gene calls are TRBV7-3 and TRBJ2-2, with D tentatively TRBD1 or TRBD2 (5 bases each). The CDR3 extends over 16 amino acids. Germline-derived CDR1 and CDR2 are SGHTA and FQGTGA. V was trimmed by 0 bases and J by 2 bases, leaving 10 bases between them. The CDR3 bases are TGTGCCAGCAGCTTAACGGAGAGGGGCAACACCGGGGAGCTGTTTTTT. Translating it yields CASSLTERGNTGELFF.

This clonotype has ten or more counts. This chain connects TRBV28 to TRBJ2-2, with 7 bases identical to TRBD1. V lost 6 bases, J lost 4 bases, and 8 bases stayed unmatched. The CDR3 length is 15 residues. Germline CDR1 reads MDHEN; CDR2 reads SYDVKM. CDR3 residues: CASREWTGGTGELFF. Here the CDR3 DNA reads TGTGCCAGCAGGGAATGGACAGGCGGCACCGGGGAGCTGTTTTTT.

This clonotype was seen many times. The gene calls are TRBV29-1 and TRBJ1-1, with D maybe TRBD1 (5 bases). Germline V CDR1 and CDR2: SQVTM, ANQGSEA. The CDR3 is 14 residues long. V shed 5 bases and J shed 4 bases, with 17 bases lying between them. The CDR3 DNA is TGCAGCGTTTCCGCGGGACGAGTGGGCACTGAAGCTTTCTTT. This encodes CSVSAGRVGTEAFF.

This clonotype has at least ten counts. The J gene is TRBJ2-2, the V gene TRBV20-1; 7 bases map to TRBD1. Germline CDR1 DFQATT, CDR2 SNEGSKA (reference sequence). Trimming took 5 bases from V and 5 from J; bases not matched to a gene: 23. The CDR3 totals 19 residues. The CDR3 reads CSAAPDRAASPEGTGELFF. The DNA for the CDR3 is TGCAGTGCTGCCCCCGACAGGGCGGCGTCTCCCGAGGGGACCGGGGAGCTGTTTTTT.

This clonotype was seen at least ten times. J is TRBJ2-7 and V is TRBV7-9, with 8 bases aligning to TRBD2. V lost 1 base and J lost 1; bases outside the gene matches: 3. The length of the CDR3 is 15 residues. The germline CDR1 and CDR2 sequences are SEHNR and FQNEAQ (reference sequence). CDR3 in amino acids: CASSLDRGGSYEQYF. In DNA, the CDR3 is TGTGCCAGCAGCTTAGACCGGGGGGGGTCCTACGAGCAGTACTTC.

This clonotype came up many times. The V gene is TRBV20-1, the J gene TRBJ2-1; D gene unclear. The CDR3 has 15 amino acids. Germline V CDR1 and CDR2: DFQATT, SNEGSKA (reference sequence). Deletions cut 4 bases from V and 0 bases from J, with 13 bases between. CDR3 sequence reads: CSAKGTYGSYNEQFF. In DNA form, the CDR3 reads TGCAGTGCTAAGGGAACCTACGGCTCCTACAATGAGCAGTTCTTC.

This chain connects TRBV30 to TRBJ1-2; D is unresolved. Per germline, CDR1 GTSNPN and CDR2 SVGIG (reference sequence). V was cut by 0 bases and J by 4 bases, with 9 bases left in between. The CDR3 extends over 13 amino acids. The CDR3 protein is CAWSVKGLYGYTF. The CDR3 DNA reads as TGTGCCTGGAGTGTAAAGGGTCTCTATGGCTACACCTTC.

This clonotype was observed many times. The chain combines TRBV6-1 with TRBJ2-5; TRBD2 agrees at 7 bases. The CDR3 runs 15 residues. Per the germline V gene, CDR1 is MNHNS and CDR2 is SASEGT. With 5 bases clipped from V and 8 bases from J, the junction kept 14 bases outside the gene matches. The CDR3 reads CASSLSGRTLGTQYF. In DNA, the CDR3 is TGTGCCAGCAGTCTTAGCGGGCGTACCTTGGGTACCCAGTACTTC.

This clonotype was counted at least ten times. The chain employs TRBV15 and TRBJ2-7; 8 nucleotides agree with TRBD2. The length of the CDR3 is 14 residues. V trimming: 5 bases; J trimming: 4 bases; junction bases outside the gene matches: 7. Germline CDR1 and CDR2: LNHNV and YYDKDF (reference sequence). The CDR3 DNA reads TGTGCCACCAGCGTGGCGGGAGGTCAGTACGAGCAGTACTTC. Amino acid sequence: CATSVAGGQYEQYF.

The V and J genes are TRBV4-1 and TRBJ2-7; 7 nucleotides line up with TRBD1. The CDR3 sequence is 16 residues long. The germline gives CDR1 MGHRA, CDR2 YSYEKL. The trim removed 1 base at V and 2 bases at J, leaving 8 bases unmatched. CDR3 in amino acids: CASSQGARGRPYEQYF. Here the CDR3 DNA reads TGCGCCAGCAGCCAAGGCGCTAGGGGGCGCCCCTACGAGCAGTACTTC.

This clonotype was detected many times. The V and J genes are TRBV30 and TRBJ2-3; 11 bases are a match to TRBD1. V gave up 2 bases and J gave up 3 bases; unmatched junction bases: 7. This CDR3 comprises 16 residues. Looked up from germline, CDR1 is GTSNPN and CDR2 is SVGIG (reference sequence). CDR3 coding DNA: TGTGCCTGGAGTAACCTGGACAGGGGGCGAACAGATACGCAGTATTTT. Its translation: CAWSNLDRGRTDTQYF.

This clonotype showed up many times. The chain recombines TRBV29-1 with TRBJ1-5; the match to TRBD1 covers 10 bases. The V segment lost 4 bases and the J segment 3 bases; nucleotides outside the gene matches: 3. Looked up from germline, CDR1 is SQVTM and CDR2 is ANQGSEA. The CDR3 runs 14 residues. The CDR3 is CSVGTGGDNQPQHF. The CDR3 DNA follows: TGCAGCGTTGGGACAGGGGGGGACAATCAGCCCCAGCATTTT.

V usage is TRBV29-1 and J usage is TRBJ1-1; TRBD1 matches at 8 bases. Germline trimming cut 6 bases from V and 0 bases from J; bases unmatched to any gene: 6. Germline loops: CDR1 SQVTM, CDR2 ANQGSEA. The CDR3 covers 14 residues. The CDR3 loop is CSVGTGPMNTEAFF. CDR3 bases: TGCAGCGTCGGGACAGGCCCCATGAACACTGAAGCTTTCTTT.

The chain links TRBV6-2 or TRBV6-3 to TRBJ1-1; no reliable D call. The CDR3 is 13 residues long. The V gene lost 0 bases and the J gene lost 5 bases, with 7 bases spanning the gap. Germline V gene sequence: CDR1 MNHEY, CDR2 SVGEGT. The CDR3 here is CASSYSGMTEAFF. Here the CDR3 DNA reads TGTGCCAGCAGTTACTCAGGGATGACTGAAGCTTTCTTT.

At least ten counts were recorded for this clonotype. This chain connects TRBV25-1 to TRBJ1-3, with a possible D match to TRBD1 (5 bases). Trimming took off 7 bases at V and 0 bases at J, with 28 bases between the two ends. This CDR3 contains 20 residues. CDR1 and CDR2 (germline): MGHDK, SYGVNS. CDR3 sequence reads: CASNSRQRGRTLFSGNTIYF. CDR3 sequence (DNA): TGTGCCAGCAATTCCCGGCAACGGGGACGGACCTTGTTCTCTGGAAACACCATATATTTT.

This clonotype was counted at least ten times. The chain joins TRBV12-3 or TRBV12-4 to TRBJ1-1; D call uncertain. This CDR3 contains 14 residues. V dropped 5 bases and J dropped 1 base, with 11 bases sitting between them. Written as DNA, the CDR3 is TGTGCCAGCAGTCCCGATACGGGGAACACTGAAGCTTTCTTT. As protein: CASSPDTGNTEAFF.

This clonotype has a count of ten or more. The chain combines TRBV6-5 with TRBJ2-7, with 9 bases identical to TRBD2. CDR1 and CDR2 from the germline V gene are MNHEY and SVGAGI. J was trimmed by 5 bases and V by 7 bases; bases with no gene match: 9. This CDR3 region has 14 residues. CDR3 sequence reads: CASNEPGLANEQYF. For the CDR3, the DNA is TGTGCCAGCAACGAACCGGGACTAGCAAACGAGCAGTACTTC.

In this sample, this clonotype turned up many times. V and J are TRBV3-1 and TRBJ1-5; TRBD1 matches at 10 bases. The CDR3 spans 16 residues. J was trimmed by 3 bases and V by 1 base; bases with no gene match: 3. Germline V lookup: CDR1 LGHDT, CDR2 YNNKEL (reference sequence). CDR3 sequence reads: CASSQAGTGVNQPQHF. The CDR3, as DNA: TGTGCCAGCAGCCAAGCCGGGACAGGGGTCAATCAGCCCCAGCATTTT.

The sample holds many counts of this clonotype. The chain recombines TRBV15 with TRBJ2-7, with 12 bases aligning to TRBD2. The ends lost 3 bases at V and 5 bases at J; junction bases unmatched: 8. The length of the CDR3 is 16 residues. CDR1 and CDR2 (germline): LNHNV, YYDKDF (reference sequence). The CDR3 reads CATSRQTSGRIHEQYF. CDR3 nucleotide sequence: TGTGCCACCAGCAGGCAAACTAGCGGGAGGATCCACGAGCAGTACTTC. The full variable domain, completed using reference TRBV15 and TRBJ2-7, is DAMVIQNPRYQVTQFGKPVTLSCSQTLNHNVMYWYQQKSSQAPKLLFHYYDKDFNNEADTPDNFQSRRPNTSFCFLDIRSPGLGDTAMYLCATSRQTSGRIHEQYFGPGTRLTVT.